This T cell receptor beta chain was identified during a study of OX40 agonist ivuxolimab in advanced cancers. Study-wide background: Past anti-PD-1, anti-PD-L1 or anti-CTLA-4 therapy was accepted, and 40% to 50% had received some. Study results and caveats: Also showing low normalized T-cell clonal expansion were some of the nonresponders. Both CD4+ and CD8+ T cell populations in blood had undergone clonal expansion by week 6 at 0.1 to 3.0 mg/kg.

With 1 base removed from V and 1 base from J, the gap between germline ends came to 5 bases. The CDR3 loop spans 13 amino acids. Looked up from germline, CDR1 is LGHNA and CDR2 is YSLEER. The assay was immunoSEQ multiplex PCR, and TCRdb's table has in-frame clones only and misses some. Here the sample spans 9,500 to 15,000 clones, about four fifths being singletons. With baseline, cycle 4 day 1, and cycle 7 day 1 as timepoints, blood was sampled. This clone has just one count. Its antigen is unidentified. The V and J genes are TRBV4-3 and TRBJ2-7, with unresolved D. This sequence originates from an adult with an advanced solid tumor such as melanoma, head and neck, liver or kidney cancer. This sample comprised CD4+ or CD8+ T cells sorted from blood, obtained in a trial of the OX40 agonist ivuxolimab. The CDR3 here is CASSQVGSYEQYF. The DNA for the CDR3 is TGCGCCAGCAGCCAAGTGGGGTCCTACGAGCAGTACTTC.